These 4 T cell receptor beta chains were all obtained from the same sample, sequenced in a study of regulatory T cells in long-lasting Graves disease. Indicated time point: newly diagnosed GD, antithyroid drugs for less than 3 months. Following extraction of RNA from PBMCs, that RNA was used to make the TCR library. For TCR beta, libraries came from iRepertoire HTBI primers and Arm-PCR of CDR3 regions. TCRdb ran MiXCR on the multiplex PCR reads and lists one entry per CDR3 protein. The sample lists 680,000 or so distinct CDR3 sequences, approximately 15% occurring once. These data are also associated with another study on T cells in Graves' hyperthyroidism and ophthalmopathy.

The sample here was peripheral blood mononuclear cells (PBMCs), taken at new diagnosis, from a patient treated with antithyroid drugs. All receptors come from a woman in her twenties or thirties with Graves disease.

This clonotype was detected only a few times. The J gene is TRBJ2-5, the V gene TRBV5-1; D might be TRBD1 (6 bases). The CDR3 has 15 amino acids. From germline, CDR1 is SGHRS and CDR2 YFSETQ. Trimming cost V 1 base and J 2 bases, with 12 bases left between them. CDR3 DNA: TGCGCCAGCAGCTTGTTGCAGGGGCCGCAAGAGACCCAGTACTTC. Encoded protein: CASSLLQGPQETQYF.

This clonotype occurred a few times. The chain has TRBV6-2 or TRBV6-3 and TRBJ1-4; no reliable D call. The V gene's germline CDR1 is MNHEY and CDR2 SVGEGT. This CDR3 spans 15 amino acids. The germline V and J ends were trimmed by 0 bases and 3 bases, with 8 bases remaining between them. CDR3 residues: CASSYSFGANEKLFF. CDR3 sequence (DNA): TGTGCCAGCAGTTACTCCTTTGGCGCTAATGAAAAACTGTTTTTT.

This clonotype was seen a few times. The genes are TRBV5-4 and TRBJ2-3; TRBD1 agrees at 10 bases. With 5 bases clipped from V and 6 bases from J, the junction kept 9 bases outside the gene matches. This CDR3 contains 15 residues. The germline V gene has CDR1 SGHNT and CDR2 YYREEE (reference sequence). The CDR3 nucleotides are TGTGCCAGCAGGCCGGGACAGGGGTTGGGGGATACGCAGTATTTT. Translating gives CASRPGQGLGDTQYF.

This clonotype showed up many times. The rearrangement links TRBV6-1 to TRBJ2-1, with 13 bases that match TRBD2. Germline V gene sequence: CDR1 MNHNS, CDR2 SASEGT. The CDR3 runs 14 residues. Losses at the gene ends were 5 bases for V and 10 bases for J; bases not matched to a gene: 5. CDR3 coding DNA: TGTGCCAGCAGTCAAGGACTAGCGGGAGCAGAGCAGTTCTTC. Residues: CASSQGLAGAEQFF.